This TCR beta chain is drawn from a study of blood T cells in healthy people across ages (dated by TCRdb to the mid-2010s). About the study as a whole: In model experiments, template switching captured about one uniquely barcoded TCR beta cDNA molecule for every two T cells. To track age-related changes in TCR beta repertoire diversity, the study relied on deep sequencing normalized with unique cDNA molecular identifiers. The donors were split into four age groups: young (average about 16 years), middle-aged (nearly 40), aged (62) and long-lived (under 85). To avoid experimental bias, donors of different ages were randomly spread across the sequencing lanes. For two donors (one aged 18 to 29 and one aged 80 or older), the study analyzed two additional independent replicas of 1 million unique cDNA reads from the same blood draw. The paper's findings and limits, for the study overall: Bulk unsorted PBMC profiling prevented conclusive comparison of naive and antigen-experienced compartments. Observed TCR beta diversity per million T cells fell roughly linearly with age, and a significant reduction was already apparent by age about 36. Estimates of total diversity based on one million sequenced T cells were regarded as lower bounds and as underestimates. Observed TCR beta diversity correlated strongly with the percentage of naive T cells measured by flow cytometry. Compared with the aged group, more naive CD4+ T cells, fewer expanded clones and increased TCR diversity were shown by the long-lived group, suggesting age selection. Because donor CMV infection status was unknown, age-related changes in expanded clonotypes were potentially confounded.

This clonotype was counted between two and nine times. Its antigen specificity is not known. Within one base of it there is no much larger clone, and no base qualities were kept. Deletion took 5 bases off V and 0 bases off J, with a span of 8 bases between the germline ends. Sequences DFQATT (CDR1) and SNEGSKA (CDR2) are obtained from the germline V gene (reference sequence). The CDR3 runs 13 amino acids, cysteine and phenylalanine included. Here the CDR3 DNA is all that survives: 39 bases in frame from base 1. Receptors were amplified or captured by 5' RACE. The data were produced on an Illumina HiSeq 2500. A second roughly 7 to 11 cycle PCR used a sample-barcoded 5' primer and a J-beta primer mix. Each TCR beta cDNA molecule received a unique molecular identifier from a template-switch 5' adaptor carrying 12 random nucleotides. At least 3 million CDR3-containing paired-end reads were obtained from each sample. The Mint cDNA synthesis kit, primed by a TRBC-specific oligonucleotide, was used to synthesize first-strand cDNA from all RNA. All cDNA was treated with uracil-DNA glycosylase and then went through a first 18-cycle PCR with the universal primers M1SS and BC2_uni_R. The authors processed their data as follows. For normalization, 1 million high-quality reads, each with a distinct molecular identifier, were randomly selected from each sample. Instead of being binned into consensus sequences, reads that shared molecular identifiers were thrown out. MiTCR, with a Q25 quality threshold and the strictest error-elimination algorithm, was used for CDR3 identification, clonotype clustering and error correction. A nonparametric unseen species model using Euler transformation provided a lower-bound estimate of total TCR beta diversity. In TCRdb, the public reads were trimmed at Q25 with fastp and aligned with MiXCR, with productive beta chains retained. Rows are combined by CDR3 protein, so each entry shows the most common genes and DNA. TCRdb, not the original authors, processed these V and J calls. The sample contains approximately 690,000 distinct CDR3 sequences, approximately 40% of them found a single time. The top ten hold roughly 30% of the sample.

The donors were a few dozen Caucasian individuals from Russia, aged roughly 6 to 100 years, who were systemically healthy. Ten milliliters of peripheral blood were collected from each donor into EDTA-treated Vacutainer tubes. PBMCs were isolated by Ficoll-Paque density-gradient centrifugation, with at least 6 million obtained per sample. Trizol reagent was used to extract total RNA from the PBMCs, yielding at least 6 micrograms per sample. The percentages of naive CD45RAhigh/CD27high T cells were determined by flow cytometry on a PBMC aliquot from every donor. The receptor chain draws on TRBV20-1 and TRBJ2-4; the D gene assignment is ambiguous. The TCR sequence derives from an elderly man in good health. Sequences were obtained from blood. CDR3 protein: CSAPDQAKNIQYF. The DNA reads TGCAGTGCTCCCGACCAAGCCAAAAACATTCAGTACTTC.